The 28 T cell receptor beta chains in this list originate from one sample, sequenced in a study of technical replicates of blood from four donors (dated 2017 in TCRdb). Library preparation employed the immunoSEQ multiplex PCR assay. Not all clones reach the TCRdb copy of this immuneACCESS table, which keeps in-frame sequences only. Checked studies attribute under half of the gap to unresolved V genes and leave the rest unexplained. The sample yields roughly 51,000 clones; around 93% were counted once. The ten largest account for 4% to 4.5% of the sample. The sequencing sample was made of PBMCs. These receptors all stem from a human donor in good health. Some clones in this sample may be carry-over from other donors' samples.

The chain is built from TRBV9 and TRBJ1-6; D perhaps matches TRBD1 (5 bases). V was shortened by 0 bases and J by 9 bases, with 10 bases between the two germline ends. CDR3 size: 14 residues. Germline V gives CDR1 SGDLS, CDR2 YYNGEE. CDR3 in DNA: TGTGCCAGCAGCGTAGCGGGGACTGGTTCACCCCTCCACTTT. It codes for CASSVAGTGSPLHF.

The rearrangement uses TRBV12-5 and TRBJ1-1, with TRBD1 as a possible D gene (5 bases). Germline loops: CDR1 LGHNT, CDR2 FRNRAP. This CDR3 has 14 residues. V was trimmed by 7 bases and J by 0 bases, leaving 12 bases between them. The CDR3 protein is CASAQQAMNTEAFF. The CDR3 nucleotides read TGTGCTAGTGCCCAACAGGCCATGAACACTGAAGCTTTCTTT.

The genes are TRBV6-5 and TRBJ2-6; D remains unclear. From germline, CDR1 is MNHEY and CDR2 SVGAGI. Trimming pared 3 bases from V and 0 bases from J, leaving 6 bases between. The CDR3 covers 15 residues. As DNA, the CDR3 is TGTGCCAGCAGTTATTCGGGCTCTGGGGCCAACGTCCTGACTTTC. Residues: CASSYSGSGANVLTF.

V usage is TRBV29-1 and J usage is TRBJ1-1; 9 bases are shared with TRBD1. Trimming at V came to 2 bases and at J to 4 bases, leaving 5 bases not matched to a gene. Germline-derived CDR1 and CDR2 are SQVTM and ANQGSEA. This CDR3 region has 14 residues. In DNA form, the CDR3 reads TGCAGCGTTGAAAAAGGACAGGGGTTCACTGAAGCTTTCTTT. Translation: CSVEKGQGFTEAFF.

This clone was seen just once. V usage is TRBV6-5 and J usage is TRBJ1-2, with D perhaps matching TRBD1 (6 bases). The V end lost 6 bases, the J end lost 4 bases, and 15 bases lay between the germline ends. The germline V gene has CDR1 MNHEY and CDR2 SVGAGI. The CDR3 is made up of 14 amino acids. The CDR3 region is CASRTGSGSYGYTF. The CDR3, as DNA: TGTGCCAGCAGAACAGGGAGTGGGAGCTATGGCTACACCTTC.

The gene calls are TRBV10-3 and TRBJ2-7, with 11 bases matching TRBD1. The V gene's germline CDR1 is ENHRY and CDR2 SYGVKD. This CDR3 has 14 amino acids. Trimming at V came to 4 bases and at J to 4 bases, leaving 3 bases not matched to a gene. The CDR3 region is CAISAGQGEYEQYF. The DNA for the CDR3 is TGTGCCATCAGTGCGGGACAGGGGGAATACGAGCAGTACTTC.

The chain joins TRBV5-3 to TRBJ2-7; tentatively, D is TRBD1 (6 bases). TRBV5-3 is treated as an ORF (open reading frame) with a function not yet certain. V was pared by 5 bases and J by 1 base, with 10 bases between. The CDR3 is 13 amino acids. The CDR3 region is CARRQGRSYEQYF. The CDR3 DNA reads as TGTGCCAGAAGGCAGGGGAGATCCTACGAGCAGTACTTC.

The gene calls are TRBV27 and TRBJ2-7; the match to TRBD1 covers 7 bases. V trimming: 8 bases; J trimming: 0 bases; junction bases outside the gene matches: 10. The CDR3 spans 15 residues. Germline-derived CDR1 and CDR2 are MNHEY and SMNVEV (reference sequence). The CDR3: CASRTLRGTSYEQYF. CDR3 bases: TGTGCCAGCCGTACCCTCAGGGGGACCTCCTACGAGCAGTACTTC.

The rearrangement joins TRBV5-4 to TRBJ1-1; 7 bases are a match to TRBD1. Germline V gives CDR1 SGHNT, CDR2 YYREEE (reference sequence). V gave up 4 bases and J gave up 4 bases; unmatched junction bases: 13. The CDR3 spans 16 residues. The CDR3 sequence is CASSGTRRGLGTEAFF. CDR3 sequence (DNA): TGTGCCAGCAGCGGGACCCGGAGGGGGCTGGGCACTGAAGCTTTCTTT.

The chain carries TRBV5-1 and TRBJ1-2; D is perhaps TRBD1 (5 bases). Germline lookup yields CDR1 SGHRS and CDR2 YFSETQ. The CDR3 runs 15 residues. V was trimmed by 6 bases and J by 7 bases, leaving 22 bases between them. The CDR3 DNA reads as TGCGCCAGCACCCCAGGGTACGTGCGGTGGGGTGGCTACACCTTC. Its translation is CASTPGYVRWGGYTF.

This chain links TRBV7-9 with TRBJ1-5; 9 nucleotides align to TRBD1. In germline, CDR1 is SEHNR, CDR2 FQNEAQ (reference sequence). Unmatched junction bases numbered 3, after V lost 4 bases and J lost 5 bases. This CDR3 has 14 residues. Written as DNA, the CDR3 is TGTGCCAGCAGCTCTACAGGGGGCTATCAGCCCCAGCATTTT. Amino acid sequence: CASSSTGGYQPQHF.

This chain uses TRBV27 with TRBJ2-6; TRBD1 might be the D (6 bases). The CDR3 consists of 20 residues. V lost 3 bases and J 4 bases, leaving 25 bases between the germline ends. Germline V gives CDR1 MNHEY, CDR2 SMNVEV (reference sequence). CDR3 DNA sequence: TGTGCCAGCAGTTTTAGGGCCCGCAGGGGATTGGCCCTCGGGGCCAACGTCCTGACTTTC. This sequence encodes CASSFRARRGLALGANVLTF.

Worth noting for this clone: Sequence at one end of the junction differs from germline and may be a read error. Here the CDR3 reads CASSLADSRTQYF. For the CDR3, the DNA is TGTGCCAGCAGTTTGGCTGACTCGAGAACGCAGTATTTT. V and J are TRBV5-5 and TRBJ2-3; D unclear. The CDR3 totals 13 residues. CDR1 is SGHKS, CDR2 YYEKEE, per germline (reference sequence).

This chain links TRBV4-2 with TRBJ2-5, with TRBD2 identical over 7 bases. The germline V gene has CDR1 LGHNA and CDR2 YNFKEQ. The ends lost 5 bases at V and 1 base at J; junction bases unmatched: 13. The CDR3 extends over 17 amino acids. The CDR3 protein is CASSRSGQRGLQETQYF. As DNA, the CDR3 is TGTGCCAGCAGCAGATCGGGCCAGCGGGGCCTCCAAGAGACCCAGTACTTC.

This chain joins TRBV4-3 and TRBJ2-6, with D perhaps matching TRBD1 (6 bases). The germline V gene encodes CDR1 LGHNA and CDR2 YSLEER. V was pared by 3 bases and J by 3 bases, with 15 bases between. This CDR3 has 17 amino acids. The chain's CDR3 is CASSQGAKKDGANVLTF. DNA for the CDR3: TGCGCCAGCAGCCAGGGGGCCAAAAAAGATGGGGCCAACGTCCTGACTTTC.

This clone has more than one count but fewer than ten. The chain links TRBV12-5 to TRBJ1-2, with D hard to call. The V end lost 6 bases, the J end lost 7 bases, and 15 bases lay between the germline ends. The CDR3 is 13 amino acids. Germline CDR1 and CDR2: LGHNT and FRNRAP. CDR3 coding DNA: TGTGCTAGTGGCCTTCCGGGGAAGGGTGGCTACACCTTC. Translation gives CASGLPGKGGYTF.

The chain is built from TRBV1 and TRBJ2-1; the D call in the table, TRBD2, was not verified against the DNA. TRBV1 is a documented pseudogene. The CDR3 is 14 residues long. CDR3 in DNA: TGCACCAGCAGCGCGGGACTAGAAATAAATGAGCAGTTCTTC. It encodes CTSSAGLEINEQFF.

The genes are TRBV4-1 and TRBJ2-7; TRBD1 agrees at 7 bases. The CDR3 is 17 amino acids. Germline CDR1 is MGHRA and CDR2 is YSYEKL. The trim removed 4 bases at V and 2 bases at J, leaving 14 bases unmatched. The CDR3 region is CASSRFGGRGFTYEQYF. Here the CDR3 DNA reads TGCGCCAGCAGCCGGTTCGGTGGCAGGGGGTTCACCTACGAGCAGTACTTC.

This chain uses TRBV5-4 with TRBJ2-2, with 9 bases identical to TRBD1. The CDR3 covers 16 residues. Germline V gene sequence: CDR1 SGHNT, CDR2 YYREEE (reference sequence). Trimming took 4 bases from V and 1 from J; bases not matched to a gene: 5. The CDR3 nucleotides read TGTGCCAGCAGCGAACAGGGGGCGGGGAACACCGGGGAGCTGTTTTTT. Its protein is CASSEQGAGNTGELFF.

This clone came up once. The CDR3 protein is CASSFRDVMTGNTIYF. The CDR3 bases are TGTGCCAGCAGTTTCCGGGATGTAATGACTGGAAACACCATATATTTT. The J gene is TRBJ1-3, the V gene TRBV27, with unresolved D. Trimming left V 3 bases short and J 2 bases short, with 14 bases between. CDR3 length: 16 amino acids. Germline V lookup: CDR1 MNHEY, CDR2 SMNVEV (reference sequence).

This clone has just one count. The chain recombines TRBV5-6 with TRBJ2-7; D is unclear. The CDR3 has 16 amino acids. Deletions cut 0 bases from V and 0 bases from J, with 13 bases between. The germline CDR1 and CDR2 sequences are SGHDT and YYEEEE. The DNA for the CDR3 is TGTGCCAGCAGCTTGGGACCGGCGGAGAGCTCCTACGAGCAGTACTTC. Translation: CASSLGPAESSYEQYF.

The V and J genes are TRBV15 and TRBJ2-5; a possible D gene is TRBD2 (6 bases). Trimming left V 0 bases short and J 4 bases short, with 9 bases between. Germline CDR1 reads LNHNV; CDR2 reads YYDKDF (reference sequence). The CDR3 sequence is 14 residues long. The CDR3 here is CATSRDVGGETQYF. CDR3 in DNA: TGTGCCACCAGCAGAGATGTCGGGGGAGAGACCCAGTACTTC.

This clone came up a few times. CDR3 protein: CASSIRDRGLRSGEQYF. CDR3 sequence (DNA): TGTGCCAGTAGTATCCGGGACAGGGGCCTCCGATCCGGCGAGCAGTACTTC. The chain joins TRBV19 to TRBJ2-7, with 10 nucleotides matching TRBD1. The V segment lost 3 bases and the J segment 6 bases; nucleotides outside the gene matches: 14. The germline CDR1 and CDR2 sequences are LNHDA and SQIVND (reference sequence). CDR3 length equals 17 residues. The whole variable domain, filled in from reference TRBV19 and TRBJ2-7, reads DGGITQSPKYLFRKEGQNVTLSCEQNLNHDAMYWYRQDPGQGLRLIYYSQIVNDFQKGDIAEGYSVSREKKESFPLTVTSAQKNPTAFYLCASSIRDRGLRSGEQYFGPGTRLTVT.

The rearrangement links TRBV7-9 to TRBJ1-4; 11 bases are a match to TRBD1. CDR1 and CDR2 from the germline V gene are SEHNR and FQNEAQ (reference sequence). V lost 4 bases, J lost 8 bases, and 3 bases stayed unmatched. The CDR3 runs 14 residues. CDR3 protein: CASSSRDRGEKLFF. The CDR3 nucleotides read TGTGCCAGCAGCTCGCGGGACAGGGGGGAAAAACTGTTTTTT. The entire variable domain, with the rest obtained from reference TRBV7-9 and TRBJ1-4, is as follows: DTGVSQNPRHKITKRGQNVTFRCDPISEHNRLYWYRQTLGQGPEFLTYFQNEAQLEKSRLLSDRFSAERPKGSFSTLEIQRTEQGDSAMYLCASSSRDRGEKLFFGSGTQLSVL.

J is TRBJ1-2 and V is TRBV7-2, with 8 bases that match TRBD1. The CDR3 consists of 16 residues. Germline CDR1 SGHTA, CDR2 FQGNSA. With 6 bases clipped from V and 2 bases from J, the junction kept 11 bases outside the gene matches. CDR3 loop: CASSWERTGKNYGYTF. CDR3 DNA: TGTGCCAGCAGTTGGGAACGGACAGGGAAAAACTATGGCTACACCTTC.

The gene calls are TRBV2 and TRBJ1-1, with 7 bases that match TRBD1. There are 14 residues in the CDR3. The V gene end was trimmed by 6 bases and the J gene end by 5 bases; junction bases not matched to a gene: 9. The germline V gene has CDR1 SNHLY and CDR2 FYNNEI. The CDR3 loop is CASSRDSWGTEAFF. In nucleotides, the CDR3 is TGTGCCAGCAGCAGGGACAGCTGGGGGACTGAAGCTTTCTTT. The full variable domain, its missing parts supplied by reference TRBV2 and TRBJ1-1, is EPEVTQTPSHQVTQMGQEVILRCVPISNHLYFYWYRQILGQKVEFLVSFYNNEISEKSEIFDDQFSVERPDGSNFTLKIRSTKLEDSAMYFCASSRDSWGTEAFFGQGTRLTVV.

This clone was observed a single time. The chain joins TRBV6-6 to TRBJ2-5; the match to TRBD1 covers 8 bases. V shed 2 bases, J shed 5 bases, and the junction held 10 bases outside the gene matches. Germline assignment: CDR1 MNHNY and CDR2 SVGAGI (reference sequence). The CDR3 is 16 residues long. CDR3 DNA: TGTGCCAGCAGTTACCCCCAGGGGGCTGGGAGGGAGACCCAGTACTTC. It specifies CASSYPQGAGRETQYF.

The chain carries TRBV27 and TRBJ2-3, with TRBD2 matching 12 bases. The junction had 5 bases not matched to a gene; V was cut back by 5 bases and J by 5 bases. This CDR3 spans 15 amino acids. Germline loops: CDR1 MNHEY, CDR2 SMNVEV (reference sequence). CDR3 amino acids: CASSTRLAGEDTQYF. In nucleotides, the CDR3 is TGTGCCAGCAGTACCCGACTAGCGGGAGAAGATACGCAGTATTTT.